This T cell receptor beta chain emerged from a study of blood T cell repertoires in COVID-19. The assay was immunoSEQ multiplex PCR, and TCRdb's table has in-frame clones only and misses some. The sample yields a few hundred thousand clones, approximately 88% seen once. The sequence derives from a woman aged 35 to 49 with acute COVID-19. Material: PBMCs or T cells enriched from blood (not recorded which).

The CDR3 bases are TGCGCCAGCAGCCCCGGAGCAAACACCATATATTTT. Amino acids: CASSPGANTIYF. This rearrangement joins TRBV5-1 to TRBJ1-3; D uncertain. The CDR3 spans 12 residues. Germline CDR1 is SGHRS and CDR2 is YFSETQ. With 4 bases removed from V and 6 bases from J, the gap between germline ends came to 8 bases.